This TCR beta chain was identified in a study of identifying expanded T cells in peripheral blood. TCRdb keeps only in-frame clones here, not all; method: immunoSEQ multiplex PCR. The sample lists some 100,000 clones; 87% were seen once. General study results and limits: Technical replicates showed around 1.2 changed clones; around 2 weeks 15 to 20; four weeks 19. Variance in clone template counts between approximately two-week samples significantly increased with total template count across all healthy donors.

Trimming stripped 5 bases from V and 4 bases from J, with 14 bases between. CDR1 MNHNY and CDR2 SVGAGI come from the germline V gene (reference sequence). CDR3 size: 15 residues. Points on this clone: Its antigen remains unidentified.

No infections or other immune events were documented during collection. Sequenced material: blood. The chain carries TRBV6-6 and TRBJ1-4; D call uncertain. This TCR came from a person between 18 and 75 years old in good health. The CDR3 spells CASSDPGVGNEKLFF. Written as DNA, the CDR3 is TGTGCCAGCAGTGACCCGGGAGTAGGTAATGAAAAACTGTTTTTT.